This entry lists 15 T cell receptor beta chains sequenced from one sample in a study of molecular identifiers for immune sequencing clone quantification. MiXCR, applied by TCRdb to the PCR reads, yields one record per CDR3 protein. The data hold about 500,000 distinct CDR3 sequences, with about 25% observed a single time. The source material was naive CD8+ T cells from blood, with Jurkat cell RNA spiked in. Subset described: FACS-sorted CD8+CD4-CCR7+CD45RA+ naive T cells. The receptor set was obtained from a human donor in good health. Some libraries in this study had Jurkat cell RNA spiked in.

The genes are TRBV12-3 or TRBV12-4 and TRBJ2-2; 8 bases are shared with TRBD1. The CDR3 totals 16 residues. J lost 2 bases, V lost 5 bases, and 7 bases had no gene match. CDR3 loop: CASSAHDRGNTGELFF. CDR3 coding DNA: TGTGCCAGCAGTGCCCACGACAGGGGAAACACCGGGGAGCTGTTTTTT.

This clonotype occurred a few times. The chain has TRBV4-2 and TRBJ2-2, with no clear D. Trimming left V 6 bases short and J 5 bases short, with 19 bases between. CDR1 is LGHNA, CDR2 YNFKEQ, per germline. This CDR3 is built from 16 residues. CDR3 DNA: TGTGCCAGCAGACCTCAGCGAAACTCGCCGACCGGGGAGCTGTTTTTT. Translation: CASRPQRNSPTGELFF.

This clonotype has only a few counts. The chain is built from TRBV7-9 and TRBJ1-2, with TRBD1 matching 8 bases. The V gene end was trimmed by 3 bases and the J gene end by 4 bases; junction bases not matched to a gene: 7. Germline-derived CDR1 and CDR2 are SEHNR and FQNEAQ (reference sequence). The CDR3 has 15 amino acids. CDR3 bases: TGTGCCAGCAGCTTGGAAACAGGGGGGTCCTATGGCTACACCTTC. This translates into CASSLETGGSYGYTF.

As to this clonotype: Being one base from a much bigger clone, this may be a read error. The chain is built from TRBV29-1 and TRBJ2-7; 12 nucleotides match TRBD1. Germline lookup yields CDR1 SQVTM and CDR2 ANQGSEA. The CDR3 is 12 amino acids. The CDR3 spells CGVGDRGREQYF. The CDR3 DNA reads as TGCGGCGTTGGGGACAGGGGGCGGGAGCAGTACTTC.

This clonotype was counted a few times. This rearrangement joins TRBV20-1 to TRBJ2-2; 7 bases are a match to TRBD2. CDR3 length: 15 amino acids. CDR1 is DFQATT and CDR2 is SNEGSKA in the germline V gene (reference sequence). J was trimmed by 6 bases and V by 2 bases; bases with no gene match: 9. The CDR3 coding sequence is TGCAGTGCTAGAATTCGGGGGGAAATATCCGGGGAGCTGTTTTTT. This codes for CSARIRGEISGELFF.

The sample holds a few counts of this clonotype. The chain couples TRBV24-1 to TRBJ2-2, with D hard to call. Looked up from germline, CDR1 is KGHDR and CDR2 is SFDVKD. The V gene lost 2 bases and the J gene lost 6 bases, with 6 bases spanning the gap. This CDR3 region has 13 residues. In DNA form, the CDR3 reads TGTGCCACCAGTGATTGGACGTCCGGGGAGCTGTTTTTT. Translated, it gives CATSDWTSGELFF.

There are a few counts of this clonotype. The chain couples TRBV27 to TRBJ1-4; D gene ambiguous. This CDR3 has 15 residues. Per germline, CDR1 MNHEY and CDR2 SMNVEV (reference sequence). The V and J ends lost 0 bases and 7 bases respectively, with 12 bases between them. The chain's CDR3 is CASSLSVTSGEKLFF. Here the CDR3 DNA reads TGTGCCAGCAGTTTATCTGTAACCTCTGGTGAAAAACTGTTTTTT.

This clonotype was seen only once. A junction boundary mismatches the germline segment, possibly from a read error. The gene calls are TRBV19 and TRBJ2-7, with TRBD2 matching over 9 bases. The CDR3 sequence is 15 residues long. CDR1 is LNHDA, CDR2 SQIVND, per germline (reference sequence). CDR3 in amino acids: CARSIASGISYEQYF. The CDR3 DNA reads TGTGCCCGTAGTATAGCTAGCGGGATTTCCTACGAGCAGTACTTC. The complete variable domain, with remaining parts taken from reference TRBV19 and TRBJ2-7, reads DGGITQSPKYLFRKEGQNVTLSCEQNLNHDAMYWYRQDPGQGLRLIYYSQIVNDFQKGDIAEGYSVSREKKESFPLTVTSAQKNPTAFYLCARSIASGISYEQYFGPGTRLTVT.

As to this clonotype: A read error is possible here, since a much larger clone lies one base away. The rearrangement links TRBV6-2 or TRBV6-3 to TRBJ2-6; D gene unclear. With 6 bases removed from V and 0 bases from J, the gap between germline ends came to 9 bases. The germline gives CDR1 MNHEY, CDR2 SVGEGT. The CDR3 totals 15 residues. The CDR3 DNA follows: TGTGCCAGCAGCGAAATATACTCTGGGGCCAACGTCCTGACTTTC. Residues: CASSEIYSGANVLTF.

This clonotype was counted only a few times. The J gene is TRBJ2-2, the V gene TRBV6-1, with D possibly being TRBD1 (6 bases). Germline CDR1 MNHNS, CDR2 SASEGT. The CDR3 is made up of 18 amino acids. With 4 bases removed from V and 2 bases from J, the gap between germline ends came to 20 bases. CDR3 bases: TGTGCCAGCAGTGTCATCAGGGGCCCTCTTACCAACACCGGGGAGCTGTTTTTT. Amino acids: CASSVIRGPLTNTGELFF.

CDR3 nucleotides: TGTGCCAGCAGCACCTCCGGGACAGGGAAAAAAGAGACCCAGTACTTC. Amino acids: CASSTSGTGKKETQYF. The J gene is TRBJ2-5, the V gene TRBV7-9; 9 nucleotides agree with TRBD1. The V segment lost 5 bases and the J segment 3 bases; nucleotides outside the gene matches: 10. The germline gives CDR1 SEHNR, CDR2 FQNEAQ (reference sequence). The CDR3 is 16 amino acids.

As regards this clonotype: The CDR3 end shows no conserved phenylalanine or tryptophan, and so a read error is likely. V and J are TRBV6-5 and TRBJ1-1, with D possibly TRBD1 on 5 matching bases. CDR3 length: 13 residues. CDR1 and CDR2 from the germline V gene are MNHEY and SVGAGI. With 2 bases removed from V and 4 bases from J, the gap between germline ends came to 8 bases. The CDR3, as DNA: TGTGCCAGCAGTTACGGGGGTAGCACTGAAGCTTTCCTT. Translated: CASSYGGSTEAFL.

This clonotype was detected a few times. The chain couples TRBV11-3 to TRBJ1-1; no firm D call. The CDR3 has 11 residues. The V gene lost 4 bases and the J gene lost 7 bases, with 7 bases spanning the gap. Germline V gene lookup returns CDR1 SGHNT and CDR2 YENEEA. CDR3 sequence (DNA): TGTGCCAGCAGCTCTGGGGATGAAGCTTTCTTT. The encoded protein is CASSSGDEAFF.

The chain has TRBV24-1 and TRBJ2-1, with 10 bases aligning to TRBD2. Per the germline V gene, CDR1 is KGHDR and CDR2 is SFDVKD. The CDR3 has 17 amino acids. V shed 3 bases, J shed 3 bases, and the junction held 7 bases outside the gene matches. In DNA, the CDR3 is TGTGCCACCAGTGATATACGTAGCGGGAGGAACTACAATGAGCAGTTCTTC. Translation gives CATSDIRSGRNYNEQFF.

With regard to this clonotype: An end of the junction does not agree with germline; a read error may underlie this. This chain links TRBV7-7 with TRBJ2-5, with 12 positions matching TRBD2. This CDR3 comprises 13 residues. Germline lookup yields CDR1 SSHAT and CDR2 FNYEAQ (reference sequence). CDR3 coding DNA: TGTGCCAGCAGCCCTCTAGCGGGGGGGCCTGTGGACTTC. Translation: CASSPLAGGPVDF. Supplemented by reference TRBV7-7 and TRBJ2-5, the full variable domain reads GAGVSQSPRYKVTKRGQDVTLRCDPISSHATLYWYQQALGQGPEFLTYFNYEAQPDKSGLPSDRFSAERPEGSISTLTIQRTEQRDSAMYRCASSPLAGGPVDFGPGTRLLVL.